This record concerns one TCR beta chain sequence. Its recognized antigen is unknown. The record has no base qualities; no much larger clone is one base away. The data originate from a study of shared clonotypes between healthy human individuals (dated by TCRdb to the early 2020s). Some background on the complete study: The cohort included a few men and a couple of women between 18 and 49 years of age. To increase sequencing depth and limit assay-specific biases, TCR repertoire library preparation and sequencing were carried out by different laboratories using diverse techniques. For each donor, three plates each were used for CD4 naive and CD4 memory, two plates were used for CD8 naive, and one plate was used for CD8 memory. Each donor's leukapheresis produced roughly between roughly 0.94 and 9.5 billion PBMCs. To estimate repertoire size and how much clonotype sharing occurs between individuals, the study deeply sequenced the blood TCR repertoires of several healthy adults.

Overall study outcomes, separate from this receptor: Even with the large sequencing depth, rarefaction of the sorted-subset datasets indicated that sequencing was incomplete. When a handful of donors were compared, the shared fraction of clonotypes was about 5% for naive CD4, 3.5% to 4% for naive CD8, more than 2% for memory CD4, and under 0.5% for memory CD8. Because the study included a small number of donors, the genetic and exposure-history diversity represented was limited. Clonotypes shared by all four sorted-subset donors showed higher generation probabilities than non-shared clonotypes. Pairwise subsampling led to the expectation that sequencing depth would affect the degree of clonotype sharing among donors. Only blood was sampled, and tissue TCR repertoires likely differ from those in blood. Naive subsets generally had larger estimated clonotype richness than memory subsets.

Using the deep immunoSEQ assay, multiplex PCR amplified TCR CDR3 regions from genomic DNA. Extracted genomic DNA from each cell subset was distributed evenly across all wells of several immunoSEQ 96-well plates, and each plate was treated as a replicate. Each replicate PCR for sorted subsets received roughly 200 ng genomic DNA, equal to about 30,000 T cell genomes. Purified libraries were quantified with a Qubit 3.0 fluorometer, sized on a Bioanalyzer 2100, and re-quantified with the KAPA Library Quantification kit. Every immunoSEQ 96-well plate was sequenced on a separate single-read 150-cycle Illumina NextSeq 550 flow cell. As for how the authors treated the data: The immunoSEQ output contained only junctional sequences without quality scores, so filtering could not match that applied to full-length reads. Sequences were annotated with PyIR, a Python wrapper for IgBLAST v1.9, using IMGT germline references to assign V/J genes and CDR3. Reads were removed for weak V/J assignments (E-value above 1e-6), missing CDR3, stop codons, out-of-frame junctions, or ambiguous translated residues. V3J clonotypes were defined by identical inferred V gene, J gene, and CDR3 amino acid sequence. Percentage overlap between repertoires was calculated by dividing the number of shared unique clonotypes by the size of the smaller repertoire. Three approaches were used to assess repertoire richness: RTK rarefaction, the Chao1 estimator, and Recon v2.1 estimates of unobserved clonotypes. OLGA was used to compute generation probabilities for all TCRbeta clonotypes that the gDNA method yielded from a handful of donors. TCRdb re-hosts the immuneACCESS table, in-frame sequences only. Its copies lack some clones; in the studies checked, an unresolved V gene accounts for under half of them, and the cause for the rest is not known. V, J and clone size reflect that table, while D and trimming were determined from the DNA. A total of 950,000 to 1,100,000 clones appear in this sample, roughly 70% of them only once. The ten most abundant clones make up roughly 1.5% of the sample.

Donors were healthy HIV-negative adults with no recently reported acute infections or vaccinations. Only Caucasian adults living in Nashville, Tennessee, USA were represented among the donors. CD4+ T cells were enriched through magnetic negative selection, after which naive cells were positively selected on CD45RA and the remaining negative fraction served as the memory subset. After blood collection by leukapheresis, PBMCs were isolated using Ficoll-Histopaque density gradient centrifugation and then cryopreserved in the vapor phase of liquid nitrogen. Purity and quantity of every magnetically sorted T cell population were checked by analytical flow cytometry. From each sorted fraction, genomic DNA was isolated and quantified by UV absorbance on a Nanodrop 2000c. This TCR was recovered from a man aged 18 to 29 in good health. The sample taken for sequencing was memory CD4+ T cells sorted from blood. The cell subset or site label, as the study defines it: CD45RA-negative fraction.

The CDR3 protein sequence reads: CASSGGENQPQHF. The sequenced DNA: TGTGCCAGCAGTGGGGGGGAGAATCAGCCCCAGCATTTT. The chain employs TRBV6-4 and TRBJ1-5; TRBD1 is a weak D gene call, 5 bases matching. The CDR3 spans 13 residues, from the cysteine through the phenylalanine. Just the 39-base CDR3 DNA is kept, in frame starting at base 1. CDR1 and CDR2 (MRHNA, SNTAGT) derive from the germline V gene. V is pared back by 4 bases and J by 4 bases, with 8 bases lying between the germline termini.